Shown below are 19 T cell receptor beta chains from a single sample sequenced in a study of control samples from healthy donors and cancer patients. Produced via immunoSEQ multiplex PCR; TCRdb's table is partial and in-frame only. The sample has about 81,000 clones, 85% to 95% seen once. Sequencing input: blood. The receptors were gathered from a woman in her late teens or twenties in good health.

The chain employs TRBV7-2 and TRBJ1-6; 9 positions match TRBD1. Losses at the gene ends were 5 bases for V and 7 bases for J; bases not matched to a gene: 3. The CDR3 extends over 14 amino acids. Germline V gene sequence: CDR1 SGHTA, CDR2 FQGNSA. This chain's CDR3 is CASSKDRGNSPLHF. The DNA of the CDR3 is TGTGCCAGCAGCAAGGACAGGGGAAATTCACCCCTCCACTTT.

The CDR3: CSDGGAGDTQYF. For the CDR3, the DNA is TGCAGCGACGGGGGGGCCGGAGATACGCAGTATTTT. V is TRBV29-1 and J is TRBJ2-3; the match to TRBD2 covers 8 bases. The CDR3 runs 12 residues. Trimming at V came to 7 bases and at J to 5 bases, leaving 5 bases not matched to a gene. The germline V gene has CDR1 SQVTM and CDR2 ANQGSEA.

This clone showed up just a few times. The chain couples TRBV7-9 to TRBJ1-5; D might be TRBD1 (5 bases). The CDR3 has 15 residues. Trimming stripped 1 base from V and 10 bases from J, with 17 bases between. The germline gives CDR1 SEHNR, CDR2 FQNEAQ (reference sequence). Here the CDR3 reads CASSLGRIRVEPQHF. CDR3 bases: TGTGCCAGCAGCTTAGGCAGGATCAGGGTGGAACCCCAGCATTTT.

This chain joins TRBV5-4 and TRBJ1-2; no clear D gene. Germline V gives CDR1 SGHNT, CDR2 YYREEE (reference sequence). V dropped 2 bases and J dropped 7 bases, with 12 bases sitting between them. The CDR3 runs to 13 residues. CDR3 nucleotides: TGTGCCAGCAGCTTCGTTAGGTCGTCTGGCTACACCTTC. Translation gives CASSFVRSSGYTF.

This clone showed up just once. The chain has TRBV28 and TRBJ2-7; D is unresolved. V lost 7 bases to trimming and J lost 1 base, with 8 bases between them. Per the germline V gene, CDR1 is MDHEN and CDR2 is SYDVKM. CDR3 length equals 12 residues. The CDR3 spells CASIHSSYEQYF. DNA for the CDR3: TGTGCCAGCATTCACAGTTCCTACGAGCAGTACTTC.

This clone was detected once. The chain employs TRBV4-1 and TRBJ1-1; D ambiguous. The CDR3 is 15 amino acids. Germline V lookup: CDR1 MGHRA, CDR2 YSYEKL. Trimming removed 0 bases from V and 1 base from J, with 9 bases in between. CDR3 nucleotide sequence: TGCGCCAGCAGCCAAGAGGTCAGTAGGAACACTGAAGCTTTCTTT. It is translated as CASSQEVSRNTEAFF.

CDR3 loop: CASSPQRVSGNTIYF. In DNA, the CDR3 is TGTGCCAGCTCACCACAGCGCGTCTCTGGAAACACCATATATTTT. The genes are TRBV18 and TRBJ1-3; the D is unclear. Germline values: CDR1 KGHSH, CDR2 LQKENI. This CDR3 contains 15 residues. Trimming removed 1 base at V and 0 bases at J, with 7 bases between.

The rearrangement uses TRBV5-1 and TRBJ1-2; possible D gene TRBD1, 5 bases. The CDR3 consists of 12 residues. V was shortened by 4 bases and J by 7 bases, with 11 bases between the two germline ends. Germline CDR1 and CDR2: SGHRS and YFSETQ. As DNA, the CDR3 is TGCGCCAGCAGCCCAATGAGGGGTGGCTACACCTTC. Its protein product is CASSPMRGGYTF. The full variable domain, rest sourced from reference TRBV5-1 and TRBJ1-2, is KAGVTQTPRYLIKTRGQQVTLSCSPISGHRSVSWYQQTPGQGLQFLFEYFSETQRNKGNFPGRFSGRQFSNSRSEMNVSTLELGDSALYLCASSPMRGGYTFGSGTRLTVV.

The chain uses TRBV5-4 and TRBJ1-3; D gene uncertain. V was pared by 4 bases and J by 3 bases, with 20 bases between. Germline loops: CDR1 SGHNT, CDR2 YYREEE (reference sequence). CDR3 length equals 17 residues. CDR3: CASSLGMGAYSGNTIYF. Written as DNA, the CDR3 is TGTGCCAGCAGCCTGGGTATGGGAGCCTATAGTGGAAACACCATATATTTT.

V gene TRBV16 combines with J gene TRBJ2-3; weak D call: TRBD2 (6 bases). CDR3 length equals 17 residues. Trimming stripped 3 bases from V and 2 bases from J, with 18 bases between. CDR1 is KGHSY, CDR2 FQNENV, per germline. The CDR3 DNA sequence: TGTGCCAGCAGCCACATCCCCGGGACTTTAGACACAGATACGCAGTATTTT. Translation: CASSHIPGTLDTDTQYF.

The V and J genes are TRBV5-4 and TRBJ1-1; weak D call: TRBD1 (5 bases). V gave up 5 bases and J gave up 5 bases, with 10 bases separating them. This CDR3 contains 12 residues. Germline values: CDR1 SGHNT, CDR2 YYREEE (reference sequence). CDR3 nucleotides: TGTGCCAGCAGTTCGGGGGGGACTGAAGCTTTCTTT. Protein: CASSSGGTEAFF.

V gene TRBV11-1 combines with J gene TRBJ1-1; D gene uncertain. V lost 1 base and J 0 bases, leaving 6 bases between the germline ends. CDR3 length: 14 residues. Germline CDR1 reads SGHAT; CDR2 reads FQDESV (reference sequence). The CDR3 loop reads CASSLDLMNTEAFF. For the CDR3, the DNA is TGTGCCAGCAGCTTAGACCTCATGAACACTGAAGCTTTCTTT.

This clone was seen a single time. The V gene is TRBV6-5, the J gene TRBJ1-5, with D unresolved. Germline CDR1 reads MNHEY; CDR2 reads SVGAGI. Trimming took 4 bases from V and 3 from J, leaving 13 bases between them. This CDR3 has 15 residues. CDR3 DNA sequence: TGTGCCAGCAGTTTAACCGACGGGAACAATCAGCCCCAGCATTTT. Protein product: CASSLTDGNNQPQHF.

The sample holds one count of this clone. Other DNA sequences in this specimen translate into the identical CDR3. The rearrangement joins TRBV7-9 to TRBJ1-6; 10 positions agree with TRBD1. The CDR3 extends over 14 amino acids. Germline-derived CDR1 and CDR2 are SEHNR and FQNEAQ (reference sequence). V was pared by 5 bases and J by 10 bases, with 5 bases of the junction left unmatched. Written as DNA, the CDR3 is TGTGCCAGCAGCCGGACAGGGGGAAACTCACCCCTCCACTTT. Protein product: CASSRTGGNSPLHF.

The chain combines TRBV5-1 with TRBJ1-6; D not certain. Germline loops: CDR1 SGHRS, CDR2 YFSETQ. V lost 0 bases and J 5 bases, leaving 6 bases between the germline ends. The CDR3 has 14 residues. The CDR3 reads CASSLATNNSPLHF. In DNA, the CDR3 is TGCGCCAGCAGCTTGGCTACCAATAATTCACCCCTCCACTTT.

This clone was detected once. The chain employs TRBV6-5 and TRBJ1-1, with unresolved D. The CDR3 covers 13 residues. The V gene's germline CDR1 is MNHEY and CDR2 SVGAGI. Trimming took off 2 bases at V and 4 bases at J, with 8 bases between the two ends. CDR3: CASSYRRVTEAFF. The CDR3 DNA reads as TGTGCCAGCAGTTACCGCCGGGTCACTGAAGCTTTCTTT.

The chain is built from TRBV7-8 and TRBJ1-5, with D hard to call. The V end lost 1 base, the J end lost 7 bases, and 11 bases lay between the germline ends. This CDR3 region has 14 residues. From germline, CDR1 is SGHVS and CDR2 FQNEAQ. The CDR3 here is CASSLVREIQPQHF. In DNA, the CDR3 is TGTGCCAGCAGCTTAGTGCGGGAGATCCAGCCCCAGCATTTT.

This chain links TRBV14 with TRBJ2-1, with no clear D. The CDR3 consists of 14 residues. The germline V and J ends were trimmed by 2 bases and 9 bases, with 14 bases remaining between them. CDR1 is SGHDN, CDR2 FVKESK, per germline. DNA of the CDR3: TGTGCCAGCAGCCAATTGTCTAGATCCGGTGAGCAGTTCTTC. This gives the protein CASSQLSRSGEQFF.

The chain couples TRBV28 to TRBJ1-2; D uncertain. Between the trimmed V and J ends, which lost 8 bases and 1 base, there was a span of 23 bases. The CDR3 is made up of 17 amino acids. Looked up from germline, CDR1 is MDHEN and CDR2 is SYDVKM. CDR3 nucleotide sequence: TGTGCCAGCTCTCCGCCCAGACCTAGTAGAATTAACTATGGCTACACCTTC. As protein: CASSPPRPSRINYGYTF.